This TCR beta chain is drawn from a study of control samples from healthy donors and cancer patients. V was shortened by 0 bases and J by 3 bases, with 5 bases between the two germline ends. CDR3 length equals 13 residues. The V gene's germline CDR1 is MGHRA and CDR2 YSYEKL. Assay: immunoSEQ multiplex PCR; the TCRdb copy retains only in-frame clones and omits some. The table shows 100,000 to 150,000 clones, with roughly 87% occurring only once. The clonotype originates from a man between 18 and 35 years old in good health. Sequences were obtained from blood. The chain joins TRBV4-1 to TRBJ1-1, with D unclear. The CDR3 DNA reads as TGCGCCAGCAGCCAAGATGGGTACACTGAAGCTTTCTTT. Translation gives CASSQDGYTEAFF.